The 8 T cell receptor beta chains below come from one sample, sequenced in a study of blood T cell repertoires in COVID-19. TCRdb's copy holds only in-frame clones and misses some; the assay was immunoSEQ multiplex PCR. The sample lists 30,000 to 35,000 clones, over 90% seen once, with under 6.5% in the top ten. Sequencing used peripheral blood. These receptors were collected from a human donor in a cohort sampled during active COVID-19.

In DNA form, the CDR3 reads TGTGCCAGCAGCTCAGGGGGTAGCAATCAGCCCCAGCATTTT. Its protein is CASSSGGSNQPQHF. This sequence joins TRBV5-6 and TRBJ1-5, with TRBD1 matching 7 bases. V was clipped by 3 bases and J by 0 bases; unmatched bases: 0. This CDR3 is 14 amino acids long. Looked up from germline, CDR1 is SGHDT and CDR2 is YYEEEE.

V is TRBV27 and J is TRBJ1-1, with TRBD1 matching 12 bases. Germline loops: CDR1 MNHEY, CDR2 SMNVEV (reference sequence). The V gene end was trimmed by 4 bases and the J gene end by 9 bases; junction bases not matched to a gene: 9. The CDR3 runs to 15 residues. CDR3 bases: TGTGCCAGCAGTTCCCCGGGACAGGGGGCATGGAAAGCTTTCTTT. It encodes CASSSPGQGAWKAFF.

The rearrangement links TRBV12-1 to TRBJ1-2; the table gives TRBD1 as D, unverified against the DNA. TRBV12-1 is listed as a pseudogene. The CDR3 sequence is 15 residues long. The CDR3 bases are TGTGCCAGCAGCTTTTCGGGGACAGGGGGTTCTGGCTACACCTTC. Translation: CASSFSGTGGSGYTF.

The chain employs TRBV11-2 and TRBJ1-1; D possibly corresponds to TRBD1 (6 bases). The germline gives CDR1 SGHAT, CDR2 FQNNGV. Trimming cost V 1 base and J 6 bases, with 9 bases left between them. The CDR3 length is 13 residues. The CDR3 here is CASSLGRGPEAFF. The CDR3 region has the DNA TGTGCCAGCAGCTTAGGCAGGGGCCCTGAAGCTTTCTTT.

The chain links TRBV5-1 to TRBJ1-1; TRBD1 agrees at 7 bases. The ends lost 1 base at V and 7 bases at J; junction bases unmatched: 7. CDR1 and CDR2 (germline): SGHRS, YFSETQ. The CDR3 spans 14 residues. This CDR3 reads CASSLNRGEGEAFF. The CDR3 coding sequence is TGCGCCAGCAGCTTGAACAGGGGTGAAGGTGAAGCTTTCTTT.

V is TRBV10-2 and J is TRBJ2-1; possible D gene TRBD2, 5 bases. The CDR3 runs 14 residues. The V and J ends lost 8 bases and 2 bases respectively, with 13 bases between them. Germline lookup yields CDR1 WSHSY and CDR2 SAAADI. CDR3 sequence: CASAERSTYNEQFF. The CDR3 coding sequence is TGCGCCAGCGCCGAGCGGTCTACCTACAATGAGCAGTTCTTC.

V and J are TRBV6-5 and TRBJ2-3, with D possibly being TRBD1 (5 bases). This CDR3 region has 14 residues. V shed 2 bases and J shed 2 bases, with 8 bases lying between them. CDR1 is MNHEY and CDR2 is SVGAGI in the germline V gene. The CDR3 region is CASSYGRVTDTQYF. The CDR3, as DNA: TGTGCCAGCAGTTACGGCAGGGTCACAGATACGCAGTATTTT.

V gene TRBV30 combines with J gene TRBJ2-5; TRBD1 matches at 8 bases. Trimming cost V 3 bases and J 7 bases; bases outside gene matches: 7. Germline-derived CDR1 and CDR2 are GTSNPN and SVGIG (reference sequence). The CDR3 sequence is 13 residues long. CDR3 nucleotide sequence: TGTGCCTGGAGGGACAGGGATCGGGCGACCCAGTACTTC. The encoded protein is CAWRDRDRATQYF.